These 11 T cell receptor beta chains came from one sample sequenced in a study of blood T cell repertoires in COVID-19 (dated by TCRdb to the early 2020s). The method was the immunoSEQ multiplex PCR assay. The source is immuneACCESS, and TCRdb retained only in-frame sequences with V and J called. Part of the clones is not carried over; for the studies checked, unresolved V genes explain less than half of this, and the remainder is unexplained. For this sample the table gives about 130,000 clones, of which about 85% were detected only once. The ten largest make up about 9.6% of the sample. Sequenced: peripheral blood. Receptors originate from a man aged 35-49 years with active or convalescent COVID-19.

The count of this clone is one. The CDR3 nucleotides are TGCGCCAGCAGCTTGTATGGACTAGCGGGGGCCACAGATACGCAGTATTTT. It specifies CASSLYGLAGATDTQYF. The chain employs TRBV5-1 and TRBJ2-3; the match to TRBD2 covers 13 bases. Per germline, CDR1 SGHRS and CDR2 YFSETQ. After removal of 1 base from V and 2 bases from J, the junction contained 4 bases not matched to a gene. The CDR3 runs 17 residues.

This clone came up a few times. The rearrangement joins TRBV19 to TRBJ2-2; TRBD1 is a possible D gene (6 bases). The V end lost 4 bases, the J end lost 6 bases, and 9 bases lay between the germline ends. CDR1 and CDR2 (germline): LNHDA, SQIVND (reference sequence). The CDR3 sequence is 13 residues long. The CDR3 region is CASSNRVSGELFF. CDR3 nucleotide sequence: TGTGCCAGTAGTAACAGGGTTTCCGGGGAGCTGTTTTTT. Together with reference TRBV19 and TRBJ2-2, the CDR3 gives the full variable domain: DGGITQSPKYLFRKEGQNVTLSCEQNLNHDAMYWYRQDPGQGLRLIYYSQIVNDFQKGDIAEGYSVSREKKESFPLTVTSAQKNPTAFYLCASSNRVSGELFFGEGSRLTVL.

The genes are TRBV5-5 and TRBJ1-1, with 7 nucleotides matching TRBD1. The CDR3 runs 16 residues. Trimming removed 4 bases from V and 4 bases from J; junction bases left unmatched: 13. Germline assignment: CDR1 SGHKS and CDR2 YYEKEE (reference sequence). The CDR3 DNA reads TGTGCCAGCAGCGACCCGACAGGGCTCAGGGGCACTGAAGCTTTCTTT. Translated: CASSDPTGLRGTEAFF.

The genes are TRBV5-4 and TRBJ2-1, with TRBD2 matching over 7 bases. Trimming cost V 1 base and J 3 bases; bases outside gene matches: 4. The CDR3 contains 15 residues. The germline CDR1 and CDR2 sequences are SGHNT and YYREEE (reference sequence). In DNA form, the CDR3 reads TGTGCCAGCAGCTTGCAGTGGGGGGGCTACAATGAGCAGTTCTTC. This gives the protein CASSLQWGGYNEQFF.

For the CDR3, the DNA is TGTGCCAGCAGCTCACTAGCGGGCAAGGGGACAGATACGCAGTATTTT. Its protein product is CASSSLAGKGTDTQYF. The chain combines TRBV5-4 with TRBJ2-3; 9 bases are shared with TRBD2. The ends lost 3 bases at V and 3 bases at J; junction bases unmatched: 8. This CDR3 is built from 16 residues. Germline V gives CDR1 SGHNT, CDR2 YYREEE (reference sequence).

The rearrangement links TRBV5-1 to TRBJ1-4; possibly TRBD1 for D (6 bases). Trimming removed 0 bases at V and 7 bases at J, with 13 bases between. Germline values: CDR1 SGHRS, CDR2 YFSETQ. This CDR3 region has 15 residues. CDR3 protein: CASSLERGKSEKLFF. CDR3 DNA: TGCGCCAGCAGCTTGGAAAGGGGGAAGAGTGAAAAACTGTTTTTT.

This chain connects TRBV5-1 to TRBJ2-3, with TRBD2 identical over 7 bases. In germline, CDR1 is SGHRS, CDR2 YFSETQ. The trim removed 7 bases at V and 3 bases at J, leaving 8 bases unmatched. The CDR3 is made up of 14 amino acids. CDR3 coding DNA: TGCGCCAGCGTACTTAGCGGGTCGACAGATACGCAGTATTTT. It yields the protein CASVLSGSTDTQYF. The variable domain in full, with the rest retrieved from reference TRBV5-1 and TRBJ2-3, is KAGVTQTPRYLIKTRGQQVTLSCSPISGHRSVSWYQQTPGQGLQFLFEYFSETQRNKGNFPGRFSGRQFSNSRSEMNVSTLELGDSALYLCASVLSGSTDTQYFGPGTRLTVL.

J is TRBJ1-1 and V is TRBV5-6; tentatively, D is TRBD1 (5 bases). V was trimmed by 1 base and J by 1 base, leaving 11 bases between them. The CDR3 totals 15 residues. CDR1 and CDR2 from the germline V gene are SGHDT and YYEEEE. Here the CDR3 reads CASSLLGEGNTEAFF. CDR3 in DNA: TGTGCCAGCAGCTTGTTGGGGGAGGGGAACACTGAAGCTTTCTTT.

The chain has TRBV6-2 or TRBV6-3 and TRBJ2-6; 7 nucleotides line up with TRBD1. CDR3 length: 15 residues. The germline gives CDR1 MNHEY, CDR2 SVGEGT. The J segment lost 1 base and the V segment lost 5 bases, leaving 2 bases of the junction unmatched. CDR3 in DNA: TGTGCCAGCAGTATCAGGGGGTCTGGGGCCAACGTCCTGACTTTC. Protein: CASSIRGSGANVLTF.

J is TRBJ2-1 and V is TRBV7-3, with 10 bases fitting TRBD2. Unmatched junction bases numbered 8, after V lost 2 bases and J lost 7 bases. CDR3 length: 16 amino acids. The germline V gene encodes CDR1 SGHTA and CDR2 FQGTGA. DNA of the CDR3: TGTGCCAGCAGCTTAGGGGAGCGGGGGGGCACGAATGAGCAGTTCTTC. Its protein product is CASSLGERGGTNEQFF.

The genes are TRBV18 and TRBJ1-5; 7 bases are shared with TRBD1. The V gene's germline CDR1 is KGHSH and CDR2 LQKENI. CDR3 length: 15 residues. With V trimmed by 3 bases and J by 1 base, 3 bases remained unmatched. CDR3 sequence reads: CASSPGTVSNQPQHF. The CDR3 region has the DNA TGTGCCAGCTCACCGGGGACAGTGAGCAATCAGCCCCAGCATTTT.